The 16 T cell receptor beta chains presented below share a single source sample, sequenced in a study of blood T cells in healthy people across ages. The authors ran a second PCR of 7 to 11 cycles using a sample-barcoded 5' primer and a J-beta primer mix. Each CDR3 protein is one row after TCRdb ran MiXCR on the 5' RACE reads. The sample includes around 1,500,000 distinct CDR3 sequences, roughly 27% of them seen just once. Sequencing was carried out using blood. All receptors derive from a woman aged 25 to 39 in good health.

This clonotype was recorded a few times. A much larger clone differs from this one at a single base, so this may be a read error. The chain carries TRBV6-6 and TRBJ2-7, with 10 positions matching TRBD2. This CDR3 has 15 amino acids. Germline V gene lookup returns CDR1 MNHNY and CDR2 SVGAGI (reference sequence). CDR3 protein: CASILSGGAIHERYF. The CDR3, as DNA: TGTGCCAGCATACTAAGCGGGGGGGCCATCCACGAGCGGTACTTC.

V usage is TRBV6-2 or TRBV6-3 and J usage is TRBJ2-1; D might be TRBD1 (6 bases). Germline assignment: CDR1 MNHEY and CDR2 SVGEGT. The CDR3 spans 14 residues. The germline V and J ends were trimmed by 5 bases and 7 bases, with 15 bases remaining between them. The CDR3 reads CASSTGMVGNEQFF. CDR3 coding DNA: TGTGCCAGCAGTACAGGGATGGTCGGAAATGAGCAGTTCTTC.

The chain joins TRBV15 to TRBJ1-2, with 8 positions matching TRBD1. V was clipped by 7 bases and J by 3 bases; unmatched bases: 7. Germline CDR1 LNHNV, CDR2 YYDKDF (reference sequence). CDR3 length: 14 residues. For the CDR3, the DNA is TGTGCCACCATAGACAGGGGAGAAGACTATGGCTACACCTTC. This codes for CATIDRGEDYGYTF.

The V gene is TRBV21-1, the J gene TRBJ2-5; the table's D call of TRBD1 was not tested on the DNA. TRBV21-1 is given as a pseudogene. The CDR3 has 17 residues. The CDR3 region has the DNA TGTGCCAGCAGTTACTACCCCGGGACAGGGGTCCAAGAGACCCAGTACTTC. Translated, it gives CASSYYPGTGVQETQYF.

In this sample, this clonotype turned up a few times. The rearrangement links TRBV10-3 to TRBJ2-1, with 9 nucleotides matching TRBD2. With 10 bases clipped from V and 12 bases from J, the junction kept 19 bases outside the gene matches. Per germline, CDR1 ENHRY and CDR2 SYGVKD. There are 15 residues in the CDR3. The CDR3 DNA is TGTGCCAGTGAGGTGTTAATAGCGGGAGTAGTCTTGCAGTTCTTC. Translated, it gives CASEVLIAGVVLQFF.

On this clonotype: The junction shows a germline mismatch at one end, possibly a read error. The chain combines TRBV10-2 with TRBJ2-7; the match to TRBD1 covers 10 bases. The CDR3 consists of 14 residues. Germline V lookup: CDR1 WSHSY, CDR2 SAAADI. Here the CDR3 reads CATYPGQGTYEQYF. DNA of the CDR3: TGTGCCACCTATCCGGGACAGGGGACCTACGAGCAGTACTTC.

The chain couples TRBV10-3 to TRBJ2-7, with TRBD1 matching over 10 bases. The CDR3 covers 12 residues. The V and J ends lost 9 bases and 7 bases, in that order; junction bases with no gene match: 6. Germline V lookup: CDR1 ENHRY, CDR2 SYGVKD. CDR3 nucleotide sequence: TGTGCCATTAGGACAGGGGGTGCGGAGCAGTACTTC. The encoded protein is CAIRTGGAEQYF.

In this sample, this clonotype turned up a few times. The chain combines TRBV29-1 with TRBJ1-5; perhaps TRBD1 as D (5 bases). The CDR3 contains 13 residues. Germline lookup yields CDR1 SQVTM and CDR2 ANQGSEA. V shed 4 bases and J shed 7 bases, with 14 bases lying between them. As DNA, the CDR3 is TGCAGCGTTGCCGGGACCCCCGGACAGCCCCAGCATTTT. Amino acid sequence: CSVAGTPGQPQHF.

The chain couples TRBV5-4 to TRBJ2-2, with 7 bases that match TRBD1. Germline CDR1 and CDR2: SGHNT and YYREEE (reference sequence). V gave up 0 bases and J gave up 3 bases; unmatched junction bases: 2. This CDR3 comprises 15 residues. Written as DNA, the CDR3 is TGTGCCAGCAGCTTGGGACAGGGACACACCGGGGAGCTGTTTTTT. Amino acids: CASSLGQGHTGELFF. Full variable domain (remainder filled in from reference TRBV5-4 and TRBJ2-2): ETGVTQSPTHLIKTRGQQVTLRCSSQSGHNTVSWYQQALGQGPQFIFQYYREEENGRGNFPPRFSGLQFPNYSSELNVNALELDDSALYLCASSLGQGHTGELFFGEGSRLTVL.

Only one count was recorded for this clonotype. Since a much larger clone is just one base distant, this may be a read error. The CDR3 DNA reads TGCAGTGCTAGGTTCAGCGGGAGAAGGAATGAGCAGTTCTTC. Translation gives CSARFSGRRNEQFF. J is TRBJ2-1 and V is TRBV20-1; TRBD2 aligns across 8 bases. The CDR3 totals 14 residues. Germline-derived CDR1 and CDR2 are DFQATT and SNEGSKA (reference sequence). Trimming removed 3 bases from V and 7 bases from J; junction bases left unmatched: 8.

The chain employs TRBV3-1 and TRBJ2-4, with a weak D call TRBD1 (6 bases). The J call is uncertain, as TRBJ2-5 better fits the DNA end. Germline V gene data show CDR1 as LGHDT and CDR2 as YNNKEL (reference sequence). The CDR3 runs to 14 residues. This chain's CDR3 is CASSQPTGTETQYF. In DNA, the CDR3 is TGTGCCAGCAGCCAACCTACAGGGACAGAGACCCAGTACTTC.

J is TRBJ2-3 and V is TRBV20-1, with 9 bases aligning to TRBD2. The CDR3 runs to 15 residues. V gave up 3 bases and J gave up 6 bases; unmatched junction bases: 10. From germline, CDR1 is DFQATT and CDR2 SNEGSKA (reference sequence). CDR3 residues: CSASWAGGFGDTQYF. CDR3 nucleotides: TGCAGTGCTAGTTGGGCGGGAGGGTTCGGCGATACGCAGTATTTT.

This clonotype was seen more than once but under ten times. This chain's CDR3 is CASSPTLRTRSYEQYF. The DNA of the CDR3 is TGTGCCAGCAGTCCCACACTCCGGACCCGCTCCTACGAGCAGTACTTC. The chain recombines TRBV27 with TRBJ2-7; D unclear. Trimming pared 5 bases from V and 0 bases from J, leaving 17 bases between. The CDR3 spans 16 residues. The germline V gene encodes CDR1 MNHEY and CDR2 SMNVEV (reference sequence).

This clonotype has only a few counts. The rearrangement uses TRBV20-1 and TRBJ1-2, with a weak D call TRBD1 (5 bases). The CDR3 spans 15 residues. CDR1 and CDR2 from the germline V gene are DFQATT and SNEGSKA (reference sequence). Trimming shortened V by 3 bases and J by 2 bases, and 16 bases separated the two germline ends. The CDR3 region has the DNA TGCAGTGCTAGTGAACCGGGACGGACGAACTATGGCTACACCTTC. Translating it yields CSASEPGRTNYGYTF.

This clonotype was seen repeatedly, ten times or more. Here the CDR3 DNA reads TGCAGTGCTAGATTTGGGGGAAATAATTACGAGCAGTACTTC. Encoded protein: CSARFGGNNYEQYF. The chain employs TRBV20-1 and TRBJ2-7; tentatively, D is TRBD1 or TRBD2 (5 bases each). Germline assignment: CDR1 DFQATT and CDR2 SNEGSKA (reference sequence). The length of the CDR3 is 14 residues. Trimming took 2 bases from V and 4 from J, leaving 15 bases between them.

The chain is built from TRBV28 and TRBJ2-7; the D call may be TRBD1 or TRBD2 (9 bases each). The CDR3 contains 17 residues. The V gene lost 6 bases and the J gene lost 3 bases, with 24 bases spanning the gap. Germline assignment: CDR1 MDHEN and CDR2 SYDVKM. The chain's CDR3 is CASRGQGVSGGLYEQYF. The CDR3 DNA follows: TGTGCCAGCAGGGGACAGGGAGTCAGCGGGGGGCTCTACGAGCAGTACTTC.